These 13 T cell receptor beta chains were sequenced from one sample in a study of cytomegalovirus exposure and HLA in healthy donors (dated by TCRdb to about 2017). The method was the immunoSEQ multiplex PCR assay. A mixture of 60 forward primers for TCR Vbeta segments and 13 reverse primers for TCR Jbeta segments was used in the multiplex PCR. Imported from immuneACCESS, the table was reduced by TCRdb to in-frame sequences with V and J called. These copies leave out some clones; in studies compared against another copy, an unresolved V gene accounts for under half, and the cause of the remainder is not known. For this sample there are 150,000 to 200,000 clones; roughly 83% appear just once. In total, the top ten clones hold approximately 2.1% of the sample. The specimen was PBMCs. These receptors were collected from a woman in her 50s in good health and CMV-seronegative.

The gene calls are TRBV6-6 and TRBJ1-2, with TRBD1 identical over 7 bases. From germline, CDR1 is MNHNY and CDR2 SVGAGI (reference sequence). J gave up 4 bases and V 2 bases, and 7 bases lay outside the gene matches. The CDR3 has 15 amino acids. Written as DNA, the CDR3 is TGTGCCAGCAGTTACACGACAGGGTCTAGCTATGGCTACACCTTC. It translates to CASSYTTGSSYGYTF.

This chain uses TRBV14 with TRBJ2-7, with TRBD1 as a possible D gene (6 bases). CDR1 and CDR2 (germline): SGHDN, FVKESK. CDR3 length: 14 residues. Trimming pared 4 bases from V and 12 bases from J, leaving 22 bases between. The CDR3 bases are TGTGCCAGCAGCCGGGCCCACCCTGGACAGAACACGTACTTC. Translating gives CASSRAHPGQNTYF.

The chain links TRBV4-1 to TRBJ2-5; D gene ambiguous. Between the trimmed V and J ends, which lost 2 bases and 2 bases, there was a span of 18 bases. The CDR3 is 17 residues long. The germline CDR1 and CDR2 sequences are MGHRA and YSYEKL. The CDR3 coding sequence is TGCGCCAGCAGCCAATTTGGTCTTGCCGGGTCTCAAGAGACCCAGTACTTC. It encodes CASSQFGLAGSQETQYF.

In DNA, the CDR3 is TGTGCCTGGAGTGGGGAGTCCTACGAGCAGTACTTC. Residues: CAWSGESYEQYF. The rearrangement uses TRBV30 and TRBJ2-7; D might be TRBD2 (5 bases). Germline CDR1 GTSNPN, CDR2 SVGIG (reference sequence). V gave up 1 base and J gave up 1 base, with 5 bases separating them. The CDR3 runs to 12 residues.

This clone has only a few counts. This sequence joins TRBV6-6 and TRBJ2-7; the match to TRBD2 covers 7 bases. Losses at the gene ends were 4 bases for V and 6 bases for J; bases not matched to a gene: 0. The CDR3 is 11 amino acids. The germline gives CDR1 MNHNY, CDR2 SVGAGI (reference sequence). CDR3 coding DNA: TGTGCCAGCAGTTGGGGGGGCGAGCAGTACTTC. Its translation is CASSWGGEQYF.

The V call is TRBV5-4, the J call TRBJ2-7, with D hard to call. The ends were cut back, 2 bases at V and 7 bases at J, with 13 bases in the middle. In germline, CDR1 is SGHNT, CDR2 YYREEE (reference sequence). The CDR3 is made up of 13 amino acids. The CDR3 sequence is CASSLDAPGEQYF. CDR3 in DNA: TGTGCCAGCAGCTTAGACGCTCCGGGTGAGCAGTACTTC.

The V call is TRBV6-1, the J call TRBJ1-1, with D hard to call. The CDR3 spans 11 residues. Trimming left V 7 bases short and J 5 bases short, with 8 bases between. CDR1 is MNHNS and CDR2 is SASEGT in the germline V gene. The CDR3: CASMLRTEAFF. In nucleotides, the CDR3 is TGTGCCAGCATGCTACGAACTGAAGCTTTCTTT.

DNA of the CDR3: TGCGCCAGCAGCCAGGGACAGAGGAACACTGAAGCTTTCTTT. This encodes CASSQGQRNTEAFF. The chain employs TRBV4-3 and TRBJ1-1, with 7 bases aligning to TRBD1. The CDR3 spans 14 residues. V dropped 3 bases and J dropped 1; count of bases not matched to a gene: 2. In germline, CDR1 is LGHNA, CDR2 YSLEER.

The chain uses TRBV5-5 and TRBJ2-5; the D is unclear. The last part of the DNA fits TRBJ2-7 better; the J call may be wrong. This CDR3 spans 15 amino acids. The V gene's germline CDR1 is SGHKS and CDR2 YYEKEE (reference sequence). The CDR3 region is CASSLVSSKTYEQYF. CDR3 nucleotide sequence: TGTGCCAGCAGCTTGGTATCTTCTAAAACCTACGAGCAGTACTTC.

This sequence joins TRBV28 and TRBJ2-1; 10 positions match TRBD2. Germline trimming cut 0 bases from V and 5 bases from J; bases unmatched to any gene: 7. This CDR3 spans 17 amino acids. Germline V CDR1 and CDR2: MDHEN, SYDVKM. The CDR3 DNA reads TGTGCCAGCAGTTTATGGGCTAGCGGGGGCTACGACAATGAGCAGTTCTTC. Translation: CASSLWASGGYDNEQFF.

This rearrangement joins TRBV4-2 to TRBJ2-2, with TRBD2 matching 16 bases. Germline V gene lookup returns CDR1 LGHNA and CDR2 YNFKEQ. The CDR3 is made up of 17 amino acids. J lost 8 bases, V lost 0 bases, and 3 bases had no gene match. The chain's CDR3 is CASSQEGLAGGEGELFF. The CDR3 DNA follows: TGTGCCAGCAGCCAAGAGGGACTAGCGGGGGGGGAAGGGGAGCTGTTTTTT.

The chain uses TRBV6-1 and TRBJ2-7; D possibly corresponds to TRBD1 (6 bases). This CDR3 has 15 residues. The V gene lost 2 bases and the J gene lost 6 bases, with 17 bases spanning the gap. The germline CDR1 and CDR2 sequences are MNHNS and SASEGT. As DNA, the CDR3 is TGTGCCAGCAGTGAACCAGGGGTTGCCCCGGGCGAGCAGTACTTC. This gives the protein CASSEPGVAPGEQYF.

The CDR3 DNA sequence: TGTGCCAGCAGCTCGACGGGACAGCGTACCTACCAAGAGACCCAGTACTTC. Protein sequence: CASSSTGQRTYQETQYF. The chain couples TRBV7-2 to TRBJ2-5; the match to TRBD1 covers 7 bases. The CDR3 length is 17 residues. V lost 4 bases to trimming and J lost 0 bases; unmatched junction nucleotides: 11. The germline gives CDR1 SGHTA, CDR2 FQGNSA.